This T cell receptor (beta chain) was observed in a study of shared clonotypes between healthy human individuals. Looked up from germline, CDR1 is SGHNT and CDR2 is YENEEA. The CDR3 extends over 13 amino acids. V was clipped by 5 bases and J by 6 bases, with 12 bases between them. For this clone: What it binds is not known.

Every one of the donors was a Caucasian adult that lived in Nashville, Tennessee. Sequencing was performed with immunoSEQ multiplex PCR; in TCRdb, only in-frame clones are kept and a portion is missing. The sample contains 1 million to 1.2 million clones, 70% to 80% of which appear only once. General study results and limits: Estimated richness values were generally larger in naive subsets than in memory subsets. Clonotypes shared by all four donors outscored non-shared clonotypes in generation probability. It was only blood that was sampled, and tissue repertoires likely differ.

Sequencing input: memory CD4+ T cells from PBMCs. Subset meaning: CD45RA-negative fraction. The chain combines TRBV11-3 with TRBJ2-3, with D hard to call. The sequence came from a man aged 18 to 30 in good health. Some clones in this sample may be carry-over from other donors' samples. The CDR3 DNA reads TGTGCCAGCAGCGTTAATGGACGTGATACGCAGTATTTT. Translation gives CASSVNGRDTQYF.